The rows below give T cell receptor beta chains drawn from one sample of a study of CD8 T cells in ankylosing spondylitis. Using its own MiXCR run on the 5' RACE reads, TCRdb lists one record per CDR3 protein. This table has about 140,000 distinct CDR3 sequences, 7% to 10% appearing once. Sequenced input: synovial fluid, either unsorted or a sorted T cell fraction (not recorded which). The receptor source for this set is a male donor with ankylosing spondylitis. CDR3s include the opening cysteine and the closing phenylalanine or tryptophan. A D gene is named only where the DNA matches it firmly. Rows give clone size only sometimes, using once, few, many, or a class for an expanded clone.

J | size | V | D | CDR3 | DNA
TRBJ2-1 | many | TRBV20-1 | TRBD2 | CSARVGGGAINEQFF | TGCAGTGCTAGAGTTGGCGGGGGGGCAATCAATGAGCAGTTCTTC
TRBJ2-1 | many | TRBV6-2/TRBV6-3 | - | CASRTLRQSNEQFF | TGTGCCAGCAGAACCCTAAGGCAGTCCAATGAGCAGTTCTTC
TRBJ1-4 | - | TRBV30 | TRBD1 | CAWSGGRSGGPEKLFF | TGTGCCTGGAGTGGGGGTCGGTCAGGGGGCCCGGAAAAACTGTTTTTT
TRBJ2-6 | - | TRBV7-9 | - | CASSASSSGANVLTF | TGTGCCAGCAGCGCCTCTAGCTCTGGGGCCAACGTCCTGACTTTC
TRBJ2-7 | many | TRBV5-1 | - | CASTFSPQGGSEQYF | TGCGCCAGCACCTTTTCCCCACAGGGAGGGTCCGAGCAGTACTTC
TRBJ2-1 | - | TRBV2 | - | CASSKLSTEQFF | TGTGCCAGCAGTAAACTGTCGACGGAGCAGTTCTTC
TRBJ1-2 | - | TRBV6-2/TRBV6-3 | TRBD1 | CASSLPGTDGYTF | TGTGCCAGCAGTTTACCAGGGACAGATGGCTACACCTTC
TRBJ2-7 | - | TRBV28 | - | CASYERVGSYEQYF | TGTGCCAGCTATGAGAGGGTTGGCTCCTACGAGCAGTACTTC
TRBJ2-5 | few | TRBV3-1 | TRBD2 | CASSQELAVRETQYF | TGTGCCAGCAGCCAAGAACTAGCGGTCAGGGAGACCCAGTACTTC
TRBJ1-2 | few | TRBV30 | - | CAWSVGWGYTF | TGTGCCTGGAGTGTAGGTTGGGGCTACACCTTC
TRBJ1-5 | few | TRBV28 | - | CASSKTAYSNQPQHF | TGTGCCAGCAGTAAGACAGCGTATAGCAATCAGCCCCAGCATTTT
TRBJ2-4 | many | TRBV29-1 | - | CSVDWGENIQYF | TGCAGCGTTGATTGGGGGGAAAACATTCAGTACTTC
TRBJ1-1 | - | TRBV5-6 | - | CARGAGLRSGAFF | TGTGCCAGGGGCGCCGGGCTCAGATCGGGAGCTTTCTTT
TRBJ2-3 | few | TRBV2 | - | CASGDFIDTQYF | TGTGCCAGCGGGGACTTCATAGATACGCAGTATTTT
TRBJ2-6 | few | TRBV7-2 | - | CASSIRRTGANVLTF | TGTGCCAGCAGCATTCGGCGCACTGGGGCCAACGTCCTGACTTTC
TRBJ2-1 | few | TRBV27 | - | CASSSGTSGEQFF | TGTGCCAGCTCCTCCGGGACCTCCGGTGAGCAGTTCTTC
TRBJ1-1 | medium-sized | TRBV12-3/TRBV12-4 | - | CASSFKANTEAFF | TGTGCCAGCAGTTTCAAGGCGAACACTGAAGCTTTCTTT
TRBJ1-6 | few | TRBV5-6 | TRBD1 | CASSSKTGGSPLHF | TGTGCCAGCAGCTCCAAGACAGGGGGTTCACCCCTCCACTTT
TRBJ2-7 | many | TRBV5-1 | - | CASSLEAAAPNYF | TGCGCCAGCAGCTTGGAGGCGGCTGCTCCCAACTACTTC
TRBJ2-3 | few | TRBV20-1 | TRBD2 | CSARGGRGPDTQYF | TGCAGTGCTAGAGGGGGGAGGGGCCCAGATACGCAGTATTTT
TRBJ2-2 | - | TRBV2 | - | CASSHKWGGTGELFF | TGTGCCAGCAGCCACAAATGGGGAGGCACCGGGGAGCTGTTTTTT
TRBJ2-1 | - | TRBV7-2 | - | CASSPLAAGSYNEQFF | TGTGCCAGCAGCCCCCTGGCAGCAGGCTCTTACAATGAGCAGTTCTTC
TRBJ2-7 | - | TRBV18 | - | CASSPQDEGWSSYEQYF | TGTGCCAGCTCACCGCAGGACGAGGGTTGGAGCTCCTACGAGCAGTACTTC
TRBJ2-1 | many | TRBV5-1 | TRBD2 | CASSKTSGNNEQFF | TGCGCCAGCAGCAAGACTAGCGGAAACAATGAGCAGTTCTTC
TRBJ2-7 | - | TRBV4-1 | - | CASSQVPPYEQYF | TGCGCCAGCAGCCAAGTCCCCCCCTACGAGCAGTACTTC
TRBJ2-5 | many | TRBV18 | TRBD2 | CASSPTSAQETQYF | TGTGCCAGCTCACCGACTAGCGCGCAAGAGACCCAGTACTTC
TRBJ2-1 | few | TRBV5-1 | TRBD2 | CASSALLAEEQFF | TGCGCCAGCAGCGCGTTACTAGCGGAGGAGCAGTTCTTC
TRBJ2-3 | - | TRBV2 | - | CASKGISPDTQYF | TGTGCCAGCAAGGGGATCAGCCCAGATACGCAGTATTTT
TRBJ1-1 | many | TRBV6-5 | - | CASSYYGGTEAFF | TGTGCCAGCAGTTATTATGGGGGCACTGAAGCTTTCTTT
TRBJ2-2 | - | TRBV19 | - | CASSTHGGRNTGELFF | TGTGCCAGTAGCACTCACGGGGGTCGGAACACCGGGGAGCTGTTTTTT
TRBJ2-1 | few | TRBV20-1 | TRBD2 | CSARDFRRGGNEQFF | TGCAGTGCTAGAGATTTCCGGCGGGGGGGGAATGAGCAGTTCTTC
TRBJ1-2 | many | TRBV4-1 | - | CASSQMGAGTYGYTF | TGCGCCAGCAGCCAAATGGGCGCAGGGACCTATGGCTACACCTTC
TRBJ2-1 | many | TRBV6-1 | TRBD2 | CASRGGTSGYNEQFF | TGTGCCAGCAGAGGGGGGACTAGCGGGTACAATGAGCAGTTCTTC
TRBJ2-1 | many | TRBV3-1 | TRBD2 | CASSGGSSPAEQFF | TGTGCCAGCAGTGGCGGGAGTTCGCCGGCGGAGCAGTTCTTC
TRBJ1-1 | many | TRBV15 | TRBD1 | CATSTGQGARAFF | TGTGCCACCAGCACAGGACAGGGGGCGCGTGCTTTCTTT
TRBJ2-1 | many | TRBV7-2 | - | CASSLVAGANEQFF | TGTGCCAGCAGCTTAGTGGCGGGCGCCAATGAGCAGTTCTTC
TRBJ2-5 | - | TRBV20-1 | - | CSVPERVSETQYF | TGCAGTGTTCCGGAAAGGGTCTCAGAGACCCAGTACTTC
TRBJ2-7 | - | TRBV7-2 | TRBD2 | CASSLNVAGVYEQYF | TGTGCCAGCAGCTTAAACGTAGCGGGAGTGTACGAGCAGTACTTC
TRBJ1-5 | few | TRBV20-1 | TRBD1 | CSAPPGQGIYSNQPQHF | TGCAGTGCCCCTCCGGGACAGGGAATTTATAGCAATCAGCCCCAGCATTTT
TRBJ2-5 | many | TRBV24-1 | TRBD1 | CATSDFLGGRETQYF | TGTGCCACCAGTGATTTTTTAGGGGGCAGGGAGACCCAGTACTTC